The rows below give T cell receptor beta chains drawn from one sample of a study of cytomegalovirus exposure and HLA in healthy donors. The table came from immunoSEQ multiplex PCR; TCRdb's copy has only in-frame clones and leaves some out. The repertoire has roughly 140,000 clones, roughly four fifths of them found once; the top ten carry approximately 1.3%. The sequencing sample was made of PBMCs. The receptors derive from a man aged 18 to 30 in good health and CMV-seronegative. The CDR3 runs from the conserved cysteine through the conserved F or W. D genes are given only for firm matches. Where a row states a size, it is once, few, many or the class of an expanded clone; other rows omit it.

v_gene: TRBV9
d_gene: TRBD2
j_gene: TRBJ2-2
abundance: NA
CDR3nt: TGTGCCAGCAGCGTTGCTAGCGGGATTGGCGGGGAGCTGTTTTTT
CDR3aa: CASSVASGIGGELFF

v_gene: TRBV6-1
d_gene: NA
j_gene: TRBJ2-3
abundance: NA
CDR3nt: TGTGCCAGCAGTCCGTGGGGGCCCGCAGATACGCAGTATTTT
CDR3aa: CASSPWGPADTQYF

v_gene: TRBV5-1
d_gene: NA
j_gene: TRBJ1-2
abundance: NA
CDR3nt: TGCGCCAGCAGCTTGGCCGACAGGAACTATGGCTACACCTTC
CDR3aa: CASSLADRNYGYTF

v_gene: TRBV4-1
d_gene: TRBD2
j_gene: TRBJ2-5
abundance: NA
CDR3nt: TGCGCCAGCAGCCAAGAAGGTAGCGGGAGGGGAGTTGAGACCCAGTACTTC
CDR3aa: CASSQEGSGRGVETQYF

v_gene: TRBV5-6
d_gene: NA
j_gene: TRBJ2-7
abundance: NA
CDR3nt: TGTGCCAGCAGCTATACAGGTTACGAGCAGTACTTC
CDR3aa: CASSYTGYEQYF

v_gene: TRBV6-5
d_gene: TRBD2
j_gene: TRBJ2-2
abundance: NA
CDR3nt: TGTGCCAGCAGTTACTCTCGGACTAGCGGAACCGGGGAGCTGTTTTTT
CDR3aa: CASSYSRTSGTGELFF

v_gene: TRBV19
d_gene: NA
j_gene: TRBJ1-1
abundance: NA
CDR3nt: TGTGCCAGTAGATGGGGGGGACTTAACACTGAAGCTTTCTTT
CDR3aa: CASRWGGLNTEAFF

v_gene: TRBV9
d_gene: NA
j_gene: TRBJ2-7
abundance: NA
CDR3nt: TGTGCCAGCAGCGTAGTGGTAGGGGAGGAGGTGAAGCAGTACTTC
CDR3aa: CASSVVVGEEVKQYF

v_gene: TRBV7-2
d_gene: TRBD2
j_gene: TRBJ2-1
abundance: NA
CDR3nt: TGTGCCAGCAGCCAAAGAGGCGGGAGATTCTATGAGCAGTTCTTC
CDR3aa: CASSQRGGRFYEQFF

v_gene: TRBV5-1
d_gene: TRBD1
j_gene: TRBJ2-1
abundance: once
CDR3nt: TGCGCCAGCAGCTTGCCGACAGGGTCCTACAATGAGCAGTTCTTC
CDR3aa: CASSLPTGSYNEQFF

v_gene: TRBV28
d_gene: TRBD1
j_gene: TRBJ2-7
abundance: NA
CDR3nt: TGTGCCAGCAGTAGACAGGGTAAATCCTACGAGCAGTACTTC
CDR3aa: CASSRQGKSYEQYF

v_gene: TRBV11-2
d_gene: TRBD1
j_gene: TRBJ2-5
abundance: NA
CDR3nt: TGTGCCAGCAGCCCCGGGACAGGGGTTCAAGAGACCCAGTACTTC
CDR3aa: CASSPGTGVQETQYF

v_gene: TRBV9
d_gene: TRBD2
j_gene: TRBJ2-7
abundance: NA
CDR3nt: TGTGCCAGCAGCGTAGAGCCTAGCGGGAACTACGAGCAGTACTTC
CDR3aa: CASSVEPSGNYEQYF

v_gene: TRBV5-1
d_gene: NA
j_gene: TRBJ2-6
abundance: once
CDR3nt: TGCGCCAGCAGCTTCCCGGACGGGAGCTCTGGGGCCAACGTCCTGACTTTC
CDR3aa: CASSFPDGSSGANVLTF

v_gene: TRBV9
d_gene: NA
j_gene: TRBJ1-4
abundance: once
CDR3nt: TGTGTCAGCAGCGTAGGCGGGTCAACTAATGAAAAACTGTTTTTT
CDR3aa: CVSSVGGSTNEKLFF

v_gene: TRBV10-3
d_gene: NA
j_gene: TRBJ2-3
abundance: few
CDR3nt: TGTGCCATCAGCCCTCTCGGAGGGACTCCCGAAGATACGCAGTATTTT
CDR3aa: CAISPLGGTPEDTQYF

v_gene: TRBV6-5
d_gene: NA
j_gene: TRBJ2-7
abundance: NA
CDR3nt: TGTGCCAGCAGTTACTCGATGGCTAGTGCAATCCACGAGCAGTACTTC
CDR3aa: CASSYSMASAIHEQYF

v_gene: TRBV30
d_gene: TRBD1
j_gene: TRBJ1-5
abundance: NA
CDR3nt: TGTGCCTGGGCCAGGGGGGACTTGCAGCCCCAGCATTTT
CDR3aa: CAWARGDLQPQHF

v_gene: TRBV30
d_gene: TRBD1
j_gene: TRBJ1-5
abundance: NA
CDR3nt: TGTGCCTGGACCGGGACAGGGGCGGGCAATCAGCCCCAGCATTTT
CDR3aa: CAWTGTGAGNQPQHF

v_gene: TRBV2
d_gene: TRBD2
j_gene: TRBJ2-7
abundance: few
CDR3nt: TGTGCCAGCAGGGGGGGTAGAAGCGGGAGCTCCTACGAGCAGTACTTC
CDR3aa: CASRGGRSGSSYEQYF

v_gene: TRBV5-4
d_gene: NA
j_gene: TRBJ2-1
abundance: NA
CDR3nt: TGTGCCAGCAGCTTTCTTCAGGGGTCCTACAATGAGCAGTTCTTC
CDR3aa: CASSFLQGSYNEQFF

v_gene: TRBV9
d_gene: NA
j_gene: TRBJ2-4
abundance: NA
CDR3nt: TGTGCCAGCAGCGTAGAATCCGGGTCCAAAAACATTCAGTACTTC
CDR3aa: CASSVESGSKNIQYF

v_gene: TRBV6-6
d_gene: NA
j_gene: TRBJ2-2
abundance: NA
CDR3nt: TGTGCCAGCAGTTACCCCTCGACTAGGGGGGGCGGGGAGCTGTTTTTT
CDR3aa: CASSYPSTRGGGELFF

v_gene: TRBV4-1
d_gene: TRBD1
j_gene: TRBJ1-2
abundance: NA
CDR3nt: TGCGCCAGCAGCCCCCAACCGGGACAGGGGTTCTATGGCTACACCTTC
CDR3aa: CASSPQPGQGFYGYTF

v_gene: TRBV27
d_gene: TRBD1
j_gene: TRBJ1-5
abundance: NA
CDR3nt: TGTGCCAGCAGTGCCGACAGGGCGGAGCCCCAGCATTTT
CDR3aa: CASSADRAEPQHF

v_gene: TRBV27
d_gene: NA
j_gene: TRBJ2-7
abundance: medium-sized
CDR3nt: TGTGCCAGCAGCCCCCGAGCCGGCTACGAGCAGTACTTC
CDR3aa: CASSPRAGYEQYF

v_gene: TRBV5-1
d_gene: NA
j_gene: TRBJ2-5
abundance: NA
CDR3nt: TGCGCCAGCAGCTTCCCTGGGGGGAGGCCTGGGGAGGAGACCCAGTACTTC
CDR3aa: CASSFPGGRPGEETQYF

v_gene: TRBV9
d_gene: TRBD2
j_gene: TRBJ2-1
abundance: NA
CDR3nt: TGTGCCAGCAACCCGGCTAGCGGGAAGGGTGGTGAGCAGTTCTTC
CDR3aa: CASNPASGKGGEQFF